Following are 30 T cell receptor beta chains from one sample sequenced in a study of cytomegalovirus exposure and HLA in healthy donors. In the PCR, 60 Vbeta and 13 Jbeta primers were used. Sequenced by immunoSEQ multiplex PCR; TCRdb stores in-frame clones only, minus some. The data show roughly 140,000 clones, nearly 80% seen once. The sequenced sample was PBMCs. The origin of the receptors is a male donor in good health and CMV-seronegative.

This clone was observed a handful of times. V usage is TRBV30 and J usage is TRBJ2-1; maybe TRBD2 (5 bases). Germline CDR1 reads GTSNPN; CDR2 reads SVGIG (reference sequence). The CDR3 has 13 amino acids. V was shortened by 0 bases and J by 7 bases, with 10 bases between the two germline ends. CDR3 region: CAWSVRGMNEQFF. The CDR3 DNA reads as TGTGCCTGGAGTGTACGAGGGATGAATGAGCAGTTCTTC. Based on the CDR3 plus reference TRBV30 and TRBJ2-1, the full variable domain is SQTIHQWPATLVQPVGSPLSLECTVEGTSNPNLYWYRQAAGRGLQLLFYSVGIGQISSEVPQNLSASRPQDRQFILSSKKLLLSDSGFYLCAWSVRGMNEQFFGPGTRLTVL.

The rearrangement joins TRBV13 to TRBJ1-1; D is ambiguous. Germline assignment: CDR1 PRHDT and CDR2 FYEKMQ (reference sequence). The V end lost 2 bases, the J end lost 3 bases, and 13 bases lay between the germline ends. This CDR3 is built from 15 residues. The CDR3 DNA is TGTGCCAGCAGCTTAAGTCCGAACGGGGACACTGAAGCTTTCTTT. It encodes CASSLSPNGDTEAFF.

Concerning this clone itself: Relative to the germline gene, one junction end is altered; a read error may explain this. The chain carries TRBV7-9 and TRBJ1-1; D gene uncertain. CDR3 length: 14 amino acids. Looked up from germline, CDR1 is SEHNR and CDR2 is FQNEAQ (reference sequence). In DNA, the CDR3 is TGTTCCAGCAGCTTGTTCCTAGGCAACACTGAAGCTTTCTTT. Translation gives CSSSLFLGNTEAFF.

CDR3 amino acids: CASSLTGRSTDTQYF. CDR3 coding DNA: TGTGCCAGCAGTTTGACAGGGCGAAGCACAGATACGCAGTATTTT. This rearrangement joins TRBV27 to TRBJ2-3; 7 bases are a match to TRBD1. The CDR3 has 15 residues. Germline CDR1 MNHEY, CDR2 SMNVEV (reference sequence). The V gene end was trimmed by 3 bases and the J gene end by 0 bases; junction bases not matched to a gene: 3.

The genes are TRBV29-1 and TRBJ1-2; D might be TRBD1 (5 bases). V was pared by 6 bases and J by 0 bases, with 17 bases between. CDR3 length: 15 residues. The germline V gene has CDR1 SQVTM and CDR2 ANQGSEA. In nucleotides, the CDR3 is TGCAGCGTCCAAAGGGGCAGCAACGCTAACTATGGCTACACCTTC. Protein sequence: CSVQRGSNANYGYTF.

The genes are TRBV10-3 and TRBJ2-1; D is possibly TRBD1 (5 bases). The CDR3 runs to 13 residues. From germline, CDR1 is ENHRY and CDR2 SYGVKD. Trimming took 4 bases from V and 5 from J, leaving 9 bases between them. CDR3 in amino acids: CAISAKGDNEQFF. The CDR3, as DNA: TGTGCCATCAGTGCGAAAGGGGACAATGAGCAGTTCTTC.

The chain carries TRBV6-5 and TRBJ1-2; D remains ambiguous. The CDR3 contains 14 residues. Trimming took off 0 bases at V and 4 bases at J, with 9 bases between the two ends. Germline CDR1 is MNHEY and CDR2 is SVGAGI. CDR3 residues: CASSYSSGLYGYTF. As DNA, the CDR3 is TGTGCCAGCAGTTACTCGAGCGGGCTCTATGGCTACACCTTC.

The chain combines TRBV2 with TRBJ1-1, with 9 bases fitting TRBD1. The germline CDR1 and CDR2 sequences are SNHLY and FYNNEI. With V trimmed by 5 bases and J by 4 bases, 8 bases remained unmatched. This CDR3 has 15 residues. For the CDR3, the DNA is TGTGCCAGCAGTCAAAACAGGGGGCCCGGCACTGAAGCTTTCTTT. Translating gives CASSQNRGPGTEAFF.

This clone is a singleton in its sample. The chain links TRBV6-5 to TRBJ2-7; 7 bases are a match to TRBD1. Germline CDR1 reads MNHEY; CDR2 reads SVGAGI. The CDR3 length is 13 residues. Germline trimming cut 4 bases from V and 6 bases from J; bases unmatched to any gene: 6. CDR3 loop: CASSSQTGTEQYF. The CDR3 coding sequence is TGTGCCAGCAGTTCCCAGACAGGGACCGAGCAGTACTTC.

The table lists this clone with a few counts. The chain combines TRBV5-6 with TRBJ1-2; D is unresolved. Looked up from germline, CDR1 is SGHDT and CDR2 is YYEEEE. V dropped 1 base and J dropped 2 bases, with 3 bases sitting between them. The CDR3 has 12 amino acids. CDR3 region: CASSLLNYGYTF. The CDR3 DNA sequence: TGTGCCAGCAGCTTGTTAAACTATGGCTACACCTTC. Based on the CDR3 plus reference TRBV5-6 and TRBJ1-2, the full variable domain is DAGVTQSPTHLIKTRGQQVTLRCSPKSGHDTVSWYQQALGQGPQFIFQYYEEEERQRGNFPDRFSGHQFPNYSSELNVNALLLGDSALYLCASSLLNYGYTFGSGTRLTVV.

V is TRBV5-1 and J is TRBJ2-5, with 8 positions matching TRBD1. This CDR3 comprises 14 residues. Germline values: CDR1 SGHRS, CDR2 YFSETQ. V gave up 2 bases and J gave up 2 bases; unmatched junction bases: 2. The CDR3 here is CASSFGQGQETQYF. The CDR3 nucleotides are TGCGCCAGCAGCTTCGGACAGGGACAAGAGACCCAGTACTTC.

This chain joins TRBV9 and TRBJ2-3, with 7 bases aligning to TRBD2. The CDR3 has 15 residues. V lost 3 bases and J lost 6; bases outside the gene matches: 10. CDR1 is SGDLS and CDR2 is YYNGEE in the germline V gene. The CDR3 loop is CASSAPNIGGDTQYF. In DNA form, the CDR3 reads TGTGCCAGCAGCGCTCCGAATATCGGGGGGGATACGCAGTATTTT.

This chain links TRBV2 with TRBJ2-5, with no clear D. CDR1 is SNHLY and CDR2 is FYNNEI in the germline V gene. The CDR3 is 13 amino acids. Trimming took off 4 bases at V and 2 bases at J, with 8 bases between the two ends. CDR3 nucleotide sequence: TGTGCCAGCAGTGGCCAGGCTCAAGAGACCCAGTACTTC. It encodes CASSGQAQETQYF.

This clone was observed once. The chain is built from TRBV27 and TRBJ2-3; the match to TRBD2 covers 10 bases. This CDR3 is built from 14 residues. Germline loops: CDR1 MNHEY, CDR2 SMNVEV (reference sequence). CDR3 sequence reads: CASGSGRKTDTQYF. CDR3 nucleotides: TGTGCGTCAGGTAGCGGGAGGAAGACAGATACGCAGTATTTT.

V usage is TRBV30 and J usage is TRBJ1-5, with D maybe TRBD1 (6 bases). The V gene lost 4 bases and the J gene lost 7 bases, with 14 bases spanning the gap. CDR3 length equals 13 residues. The germline V gene has CDR1 GTSNPN and CDR2 SVGIG (reference sequence). CDR3 amino acids: CAWKGGAGQPQHF. For the CDR3, the DNA is TGTGCCTGGAAGGGGGGGGCAGGGCAGCCCCAGCATTTT. The entire variable domain, with the rest obtained from reference TRBV30 and TRBJ1-5, is as follows: SQTIHQWPATLVQPVGSPLSLECTVEGTSNPNLYWYRQAAGRGLQLLFYSVGIGQISSEVPQNLSASRPQDRQFILSSKKLLLSDSGFYLCAWKGGAGQPQHFGDGTRLSIL.

In nucleotides, the CDR3 is TGTGCCAGCAGCCTCGGCGCGGTTAACACTGAAGCTTTCTTT. Amino acids: CASSLGAVNTEAFF. The chain carries TRBV6-5 and TRBJ1-1; D uncertain. This CDR3 has 14 amino acids. Trimming left V 6 bases short and J 2 bases short, with 13 bases between. The germline V gene encodes CDR1 MNHEY and CDR2 SVGAGI.

V gene TRBV19 combines with J gene TRBJ1-2; a possible D gene is TRBD1 (5 bases). The CDR3 runs to 13 residues. Germline V gene data show CDR1 as LNHDA and CDR2 as SQIVND (reference sequence). The V end lost 5 bases, the J end lost 6 bases, and 13 bases lay between the germline ends. The CDR3: CASSYRSGHGYTF. CDR3 DNA: TGTGCCAGTAGTTACAGGTCCGGGCATGGCTACACCTTC.

The chain is built from TRBV6-5 and TRBJ1-4; D might be TRBD1 (5 bases). The CDR3 is made up of 15 amino acids. Trimming took 0 bases from V and 4 from J, leaving 9 bases between them. Germline V lookup: CDR1 MNHEY, CDR2 SVGAGI. The CDR3 coding sequence is TGTGCCAGCAGTTACTCTGCCGGGGGTAATGAAAAACTGTTTTTT. Protein sequence: CASSYSAGGNEKLFF.

J is TRBJ1-1 and V is TRBV11-1, with D tentatively TRBD1 (6 bases). The CDR3 is 12 amino acids. The V end lost 5 bases, the J end lost 7 bases, and 11 bases lay between the germline ends. In germline, CDR1 is SGHAT, CDR2 FQDESV (reference sequence). The CDR3 bases are TGTGCCAGCAGCCCGAGGACAGTTGAAGCTTTCTTT. Protein sequence: CASSPRTVEAFF. The full variable domain, rest sourced from reference TRBV11-1 and TRBJ1-1, is EAEVAQSPRYKITEKSQAVAFWCDPISGHATLYWYRQILGQGPELLVQFQDESVVDDSQLPKDRFSAERLKGVDSTLKIQPAELGDSAMYLCASSPRTVEAFFGQGTRLTVV.

The chain recombines TRBV7-2 with TRBJ2-7; TRBD1 agrees at 11 bases. The junction had 8 bases not matched to a gene; V was cut back by 4 bases and J by 6 bases. The CDR3 sequence is 15 residues long. Germline V gene sequence: CDR1 SGHTA, CDR2 FQGNSA. The CDR3 DNA follows: TGTGCCAGCAGCTCTCGTGGACAGGGGGCAGGCGAGCAGTACTTC. Amino acid sequence: CASSSRGQGAGEQYF.

In this sample, this clone turned up once. The chain combines TRBV4-1 with TRBJ1-2; D is undetermined. Looked up from germline, CDR1 is MGHRA and CDR2 is YSYEKL. The CDR3 totals 16 residues. Between the trimmed V and J ends, which lost 1 base and 6 bases, there was a span of 18 bases. The CDR3, as DNA: TGCGCCAGCAGCCAAGGCCACGGAGGGCTATTGAATGGCTACACCTTC. This sequence encodes CASSQGHGGLLNGYTF.

This chain uses TRBV5-6 with TRBJ1-2; 7 nucleotides agree with TRBD1. This CDR3 region has 15 residues. Germline V lookup: CDR1 SGHDT, CDR2 YYEEEE. The V segment lost 3 bases and the J segment 3 bases; nucleotides outside the gene matches: 8. The CDR3 loop is CASSSRDRLYYGYTF. The DNA for the CDR3 is TGTGCCAGCAGCTCCCGGGACAGACTTTACTATGGCTACACCTTC. The whole variable domain, remainder taken from reference TRBV5-6 and TRBJ1-2, is DAGVTQSPTHLIKTRGQQVTLRCSPKSGHDTVSWYQQALGQGPQFIFQYYEEEERQRGNFPDRFSGHQFPNYSSELNVNALLLGDSALYLCASSSRDRLYYGYTFGSGTRLTVV.

The chain joins TRBV2 to TRBJ2-5, with D possibly matching TRBD1 (6 bases). The J call may not be correct, given that the DNA end is closer to TRBJ2-7. Germline V gene sequence: CDR1 SNHLY, CDR2 FYNNEI. The CDR3 extends over 15 amino acids. CDR3 in DNA: TGTGCCAGCAGAAGGGACACCCAGACTACCTACGAGCAGTACTTC. This sequence encodes CASRRDTQTTYEQYF.

This sequence joins TRBV15 and TRBJ1-6; 7 bases fit TRBD1. There are 16 residues in the CDR3. The ends lost 0 bases at V and 7 bases at J; junction bases unmatched: 6. Germline values: CDR1 LNHNV, CDR2 YYDKDF (reference sequence). The CDR3 spells CATSRDLRQGNSPLHF. The CDR3 coding sequence is TGTGCCACCAGCAGAGATCTAAGACAGGGAAATTCACCCCTCCACTTT.

This chain connects TRBV7-6 to TRBJ2-2; 13 bases agree with TRBD2. Germline-derived CDR1 and CDR2 are SGHVS and FNYEAQ. The V segment lost 7 bases and the J segment 4 bases; nucleotides outside the gene matches: 9. The CDR3 runs 17 residues. CDR3 loop: CASTNTRLAGGTGELFF. Written as DNA, the CDR3 is TGTGCCAGCACTAACACCAGACTAGCGGGGGGCACCGGGGAGCTGTTTTTT.

The V call is TRBV5-1, the J call TRBJ2-1; perhaps TRBD2 as D (6 bases). Germline V gene sequence: CDR1 SGHRS, CDR2 YFSETQ. With 4 bases removed from V and 10 bases from J, the gap between germline ends came to 15 bases. The CDR3 runs to 13 residues. The CDR3 DNA follows: TGCGCCAGCAGCCCGTACGGGAGTCACGAGCAGTTCTTC. Amino acids: CASSPYGSHEQFF. The full variable domain, in which reference TRBV5-1 and TRBJ2-1 provide the parts outside the CDR3, is KAGVTQTPRYLIKTRGQQVTLSCSPISGHRSVSWYQQTPGQGLQFLFEYFSETQRNKGNFPGRFSGRQFSNSRSEMNVSTLELGDSALYLCASSPYGSHEQFFGPGTRLTVL.

The J gene is TRBJ1-2, the V gene TRBV29-1, with 7 bases aligning to TRBD1. The CDR3 length is 11 residues. Germline V gene sequence: CDR1 SQVTM, CDR2 ANQGSEA. Unmatched junction bases numbered 9, after V lost 4 bases and J lost 13 bases. CDR3 sequence: CSVAQGEDCTF. CDR3 coding DNA: TGCAGCGTTGCCCAGGGGGAAGATTGCACCTTC.

The chain carries TRBV11-3 and TRBJ1-1; no clear D. This CDR3 comprises 14 residues. V dropped 5 bases and J dropped 0 bases, with 10 bases sitting between them. The germline V gene encodes CDR1 SGHNT and CDR2 YENEEA. The DNA of the CDR3 is TGTGCCAGCAGCCAACAAGTATTGAACACTGAAGCTTTCTTT. The encoded protein is CASSQQVLNTEAFF. Complete variable domain (other parts from reference TRBV11-3 and TRBJ1-1): EAGVVQSPRYKIIEKKQPVAFWCNPISGHNTLYWYLQNLGQGPELLIRYENEEAVDDSQLPKDRFSAERLKGVDSTLKIQPAELGDSAVYLCASSQQVLNTEAFFGQGTRLTVV.

This chain links TRBV6-5 with TRBJ2-2; the D is unclear. Germline V gives CDR1 MNHEY, CDR2 SVGAGI. The V gene lost 0 bases and the J gene lost 6 bases, with 5 bases spanning the gap. The CDR3 spans 13 residues. The CDR3 loop reads CASSYSQAGELFF. CDR3 sequence (DNA): TGTGCCAGCAGTTACTCACAAGCCGGGGAGCTGTTTTTT.

Worth noting for this clone: Other nucleotide sequences from this sample produce the same CDR3. The rearrangement links TRBV6-5 to TRBJ1-2; a weak D match, TRBD1 (5 bases). The CDR3 runs 14 residues. Trimming took 5 bases from V and 2 from J, leaving 12 bases between them. Germline V CDR1 and CDR2: MNHEY, SVGAGI. The CDR3 nucleotides are TGTGCCAGCAGTGGGACTGCTCGGAACTATGGCTACACCTTC. Amino acid sequence: CASSGTARNYGYTF.